The rows below give T cell receptor beta chains drawn from one sample of a study of CD8+CD57+ T cells in acquired aplastic anemia. TCRdb analysed the reads with MiXCR anew, one entry per CDR3 protein. The sample includes 50,000 to 65,000 distinct CDR3 sequences, 57% of them seen just once. The sample comprised sorted CD4+, CD8+, or CD8+CD57+ T cells (not recorded which) from PBMCs. Receptor source: a human donor with aplastic anemia. CDR3s include the opening cysteine and the closing phenylalanine or tryptophan. Each record gives: D gene, CDR3 length, J gene, clone size, V gene, CDR3 protein, CDR3 DNA. D genes are given only for firm matches. Expanded clones are given a class, and other clones once, few, many or no size at all.

D gene: TRBD1; CDR3 length: 15; J gene: TRBJ1-5; clone size: once; V gene: TRBV19; CDR3 protein: CATDDGRGANQPQHF; CDR3 DNA: TGTGCCACCGACGACGGCAGGGGGGCCAATCAGCCCCAGCATTTT
D gene: TRBD2; CDR3 length: 17; J gene: TRBJ2-2; clone size: NA; V gene: TRBV5-1; CDR3 protein: CAGSLRTSGGPTGELFF; CDR3 DNA: TGCGCCGGCAGCTTAAGGACTAGCGGGGGCCCCACCGGGGAGCTGTTTTTT
D gene: NA; CDR3 length: 13; J gene: TRBJ2-7; clone size: few; V gene: TRBV2; CDR3 protein: CASRGDGAYEQYF; CDR3 DNA: TGTGCCAGCAGGGGGGACGGAGCGTACGAGCAGTACTTC
D gene: NA; CDR3 length: 13; J gene: TRBJ1-1; clone size: NA; V gene: TRBV10-2; CDR3 protein: CAGSEWENTEAFF; CDR3 DNA: TGCGCCGGCAGTGAGTGGGAGAACACTGAAGCTTTCTTT
D gene: NA; CDR3 length: 16; J gene: TRBJ2-6; clone size: many; V gene: TRBV6-4; CDR3 protein: CASSEGPRSGANVLTF; CDR3 DNA: TGTGCCAGCAGTGAAGGTCCGCGGTCTGGGGCCAACGTCCTGACTTTC
D gene: NA; CDR3 length: 13; J gene: TRBJ1-5; clone size: NA; V gene: TRBV11-1; CDR3 protein: CASSPTGDQPQHF; CDR3 DNA: TGTGCCAGCAGCCCGACCGGCGATCAGCCCCAGCATTTT
D gene: NA; CDR3 length: 12; J gene: TRBJ2-7; clone size: few; V gene: TRBV7-9; CDR3 protein: CATTGVSYEQYF; CDR3 DNA: TGTGCTACAACAGGTGTAAGCTACGAGCAGTACTTC
D gene: NA; CDR3 length: 16; J gene: TRBJ1-1; clone size: once; V gene: TRBV6-1; CDR3 protein: CASSDGTSFVGTEAFF; CDR3 DNA: TGTGCCAGCAGTGATGGGACATCCTTTGTCGGCACTGAAGCTTTCTTT
D gene: NA; CDR3 length: 14; J gene: TRBJ1-1; clone size: once; V gene: TRBV9; CDR3 protein: CASSRDGVNTEAFF; CDR3 DNA: TGTGCCAGCAGCAGGGATGGCGTGAACACTGAAGCTTTCTTT
D gene: NA; CDR3 length: 15; J gene: TRBJ2-5; clone size: NA; V gene: TRBV25-1; CDR3 protein: CASSDFGRLQETQYF; CDR3 DNA: TGTGCCAGCAGTGATTTTGGCAGACTCCAAGAGACCCAGTACTTC
D gene: NA; CDR3 length: 13; J gene: TRBJ2-7; clone size: NA; V gene: TRBV20-1; CDR3 protein: CSARDVGGYEQYF; CDR3 DNA: TGCAGTGCTAGAGACGTGGGCGGCTACGAGCAGTACTTC
D gene: TRBD2; CDR3 length: 16; J gene: TRBJ2-7; clone size: NA; V gene: TRBV4-3; CDR3 protein: CASSQDLYGGAYEQYF; CDR3 DNA: TGCGCCAGCAGCCAAGATCTATACGGGGGGGCCTACGAGCAGTACTTC
D gene: NA; CDR3 length: 13; J gene: TRBJ1-2; clone size: NA; V gene: TRBV2; CDR3 protein: CASSGQNNYGYTF; CDR3 DNA: TGTGCCAGCAGTGGACAGAATAACTATGGCTACACCTTC
D gene: NA; CDR3 length: 12; J gene: TRBJ1-1; clone size: many; V gene: TRBV19; CDR3 protein: CASSIGLTEAFF; CDR3 DNA: TGTGCCAGTAGTATTGGGCTCACTGAAGCTTTCTTT
D gene: NA; CDR3 length: 14; J gene: TRBJ2-3; clone size: NA; V gene: TRBV2; CDR3 protein: CASSHGLATDTQYF; CDR3 DNA: TGTGCCAGCAGTCACGGACTCGCCACAGATACGCAGTATTTT
D gene: NA; CDR3 length: 13; J gene: TRBJ1-6; clone size: NA; V gene: TRBV9; CDR3 protein: CASRGGLDSPLHF; CDR3 DNA: TGTGCCAGCAGGGGGGGACTGGATTCACCCCTCCACTTT
D gene: TRBD2; CDR3 length: 15; J gene: TRBJ2-6; clone size: NA; V gene: TRBV7-7; CDR3 protein: CASSPGGPGANVLTF; CDR3 DNA: TGTGCTAGCAGCCCGGGGGGGCCTGGAGCCAACGTCCTGACTTTC
D gene: NA; CDR3 length: 14; J gene: TRBJ2-1; clone size: medium-sized; V gene: TRBV29-1; CDR3 protein: CSVGRQGLYNEQFF; CDR3 DNA: TGCAGCGTGGGTAGGCAGGGGCTCTACAATGAGCAGTTCTTC
D gene: NA; CDR3 length: 12; J gene: TRBJ2-5; clone size: once; V gene: TRBV29-1; CDR3 protein: CSGSGVQETQYF; CDR3 DNA: TGCAGCGGTTCAGGGGTTCAAGAGACCCAGTACTTC
D gene: NA; CDR3 length: 16; J gene: TRBJ1-2; clone size: many; V gene: TRBV7-8; CDR3 protein: CASSPRVTPGMNGYTF; CDR3 DNA: TGTGCCAGCAGCCCTCGGGTGACCCCAGGGATGAATGGCTACACCTTC
D gene: TRBD1; CDR3 length: 13; J gene: TRBJ2-7; clone size: NA; V gene: TRBV7-4; CDR3 protein: CASIGGQFYEQYF; CDR3 DNA: TGTGCCAGCATTGGGGGACAGTTCTACGAGCAGTACTTC
D gene: TRBD1; CDR3 length: 14; J gene: TRBJ1-2; clone size: many; V gene: TRBV2; CDR3 protein: CASGIMTGVNGYTF; CDR3 DNA: TGTGCCAGCGGAATCATGACAGGGGTGAATGGCTACACCTTC
D gene: NA; CDR3 length: 11; J gene: TRBJ2-7; clone size: NA; V gene: TRBV10-2; CDR3 protein: CASTQGYEQYF; CDR3 DNA: TGCGCCAGCACCCAGGGATACGAGCAGTACTTC
D gene: TRBD1; CDR3 length: 13; J gene: TRBJ1-1; clone size: many; V gene: TRBV14; CDR3 protein: CASSLTGQGEAFF; CDR3 DNA: TGTGCCAGCAGCCTCACAGGACAGGGGGAAGCTTTCTTT
D gene: NA; CDR3 length: 13; J gene: TRBJ2-5; clone size: NA; V gene: TRBV9; CDR3 protein: CAGSPGAYETQYF; CDR3 DNA: TGTGCCGGCAGCCCGGGGGCCTATGAGACCCAGTACTTC
D gene: NA; CDR3 length: 12; J gene: TRBJ1-1; clone size: few; V gene: TRBV29-1; CDR3 protein: CSAVPGGTEAFF; CDR3 DNA: TGCAGCGCCGTCCCGGGAGGCACTGAAGCTTTCTTT
D gene: NA; CDR3 length: 14; J gene: TRBJ2-1; clone size: NA; V gene: TRBV10-3; CDR3 protein: CAISESRDYNEQFF; CDR3 DNA: TGTGCCATCAGTGAGTCGCGCGATTACAATGAGCAGTTCTTC
D gene: TRBD2; CDR3 length: 17; J gene: TRBJ2-1; clone size: NA; V gene: TRBV15; CDR3 protein: CATSIILAGGPYNEQFF; CDR3 DNA: TGTGCCACCAGCATTATACTAGCGGGGGGGCCCTACAATGAGCAGTTCTTC
D gene: NA; CDR3 length: 14; J gene: TRBJ2-6; clone size: NA; V gene: TRBV29-1; CDR3 protein: CSVGLGSGANVLTF; CDR3 DNA: TGCAGCGTCGGCTTAGGGTCTGGGGCCAACGTCCTGACTTTC
D gene: NA; CDR3 length: 13; J gene: TRBJ2-2; clone size: NA; V gene: TRBV24-1; CDR3 protein: CATRHRDTGELFF; CDR3 DNA: TGTGCCACCAGGCATCGGGACACCGGGGAGCTGTTTTTT
D gene: NA; CDR3 length: 13; J gene: TRBJ1-1; clone size: NA; V gene: TRBV19; CDR3 protein: CASSLNRGTEAFF; CDR3 DNA: TGTGCCAGCAGTCTTAACCGGGGCACTGAGGCTTTCTTT
D gene: TRBD2; CDR3 length: 12; J gene: TRBJ2-5; clone size: many; V gene: TRBV6-1; CDR3 protein: CASRPGRETQYF; CDR3 DNA: TGTGCCAGCAGACCCGGGAGGGAGACCCAGTACTTC
D gene: NA; CDR3 length: 10; J gene: TRBJ2-1; clone size: many; V gene: TRBV6-6; CDR3 protein: CASRDNEQFF; CDR3 DNA: TGTGCCAGCAGAGACAATGAGCAGTTCTTC
D gene: NA; CDR3 length: 14; J gene: TRBJ2-7; clone size: NA; V gene: TRBV6-2/TRBV6-3; CDR3 protein: CASSYGQTSYEQYF; CDR3 DNA: TGTGCCAGCAGTTACGGACAGACTAGCTACGAGCAGTACTTC
D gene: NA; CDR3 length: 13; J gene: TRBJ1-1; clone size: NA; V gene: TRBV25-1; CDR3 protein: CASSPDMGGEAFF; CDR3 DNA: TGTGCCAGCAGCCCAGACATGGGCGGGGAAGCTTTCTTT
D gene: NA; CDR3 length: 15; J gene: TRBJ1-5; clone size: many; V gene: TRBV27; CDR3 protein: CASSSTLYGVQPQHF; CDR3 DNA: TGTGCCAGCAGTTCCACCCTTTATGGGGTACAGCCCCAGCATTTT
D gene: NA; CDR3 length: 14; J gene: TRBJ1-6; clone size: NA; V gene: TRBV19; CDR3 protein: CASSVTVYNSPLHF; CDR3 DNA: TGTGCCAGTAGTGTGACAGTCTATAATTCACCCCTCCACTTT
D gene: NA; CDR3 length: 17; J gene: TRBJ2-1; clone size: many; V gene: TRBV6-2/TRBV6-3; CDR3 protein: CASSYPEAGSSYNEQFF; CDR3 DNA: TGTGCCAGCAGTTACCCGGAGGCGGGGAGCTCCTACAATGAGCAGTTCTTC
D gene: TRBD2; CDR3 length: 14; J gene: TRBJ2-7; clone size: NA; V gene: TRBV24-1; CDR3 protein: CATSESSGGYEQYF; CDR3 DNA: TGTGCCACCAGTGAGTCCTCCGGGGGGTACGAGCAGTACTTC
D gene: NA; CDR3 length: 13; J gene: TRBJ2-3; clone size: many; V gene: TRBV10-3; CDR3 protein: CAINRALQDTQYF; CDR3 DNA: TGTGCCATCAACCGGGCCCTCCAGGATACGCAGTATTTT
D gene: TRBD1; CDR3 length: 12; J gene: TRBJ1-2; clone size: NA; V gene: TRBV25-1; CDR3 protein: CASSGTVIGYTF; CDR3 DNA: TGCGCCAGCAGTGGGACAGTAATTGGCTACACCTTC
D gene: NA; CDR3 length: 15; J gene: TRBJ2-5; clone size: NA; V gene: TRBV9; CDR3 protein: CASSVSPGKGETQYF; CDR3 DNA: TGTGCCAGCAGCGTATCGCCAGGGAAGGGAGAGACCCAGTACTTC
D gene: TRBD2; CDR3 length: 18; J gene: TRBJ2-6; clone size: NA; V gene: TRBV24-1; CDR3 protein: CATSDRTSGSMGANVLTF; CDR3 DNA: TGTGCCACCAGTGATCGGACTAGCGGGTCGATGGGGGCCAACGTCCTGACTTTC
D gene: TRBD1; CDR3 length: 15; J gene: TRBJ2-7; clone size: NA; V gene: TRBV7-8; CDR3 protein: CASSLRDRGPYEQYF; CDR3 DNA: TGTGCCAGCAGCTTACGGGACAGGGGGCCCTACGAGCAGTACTTC
D gene: NA; CDR3 length: 13; J gene: TRBJ1-2; clone size: NA; V gene: TRBV14; CDR3 protein: CASSLTGLYGYTF; CDR3 DNA: TGTGCCAGCAGTCTCACAGGTCTTTACGGCTACACCTTC